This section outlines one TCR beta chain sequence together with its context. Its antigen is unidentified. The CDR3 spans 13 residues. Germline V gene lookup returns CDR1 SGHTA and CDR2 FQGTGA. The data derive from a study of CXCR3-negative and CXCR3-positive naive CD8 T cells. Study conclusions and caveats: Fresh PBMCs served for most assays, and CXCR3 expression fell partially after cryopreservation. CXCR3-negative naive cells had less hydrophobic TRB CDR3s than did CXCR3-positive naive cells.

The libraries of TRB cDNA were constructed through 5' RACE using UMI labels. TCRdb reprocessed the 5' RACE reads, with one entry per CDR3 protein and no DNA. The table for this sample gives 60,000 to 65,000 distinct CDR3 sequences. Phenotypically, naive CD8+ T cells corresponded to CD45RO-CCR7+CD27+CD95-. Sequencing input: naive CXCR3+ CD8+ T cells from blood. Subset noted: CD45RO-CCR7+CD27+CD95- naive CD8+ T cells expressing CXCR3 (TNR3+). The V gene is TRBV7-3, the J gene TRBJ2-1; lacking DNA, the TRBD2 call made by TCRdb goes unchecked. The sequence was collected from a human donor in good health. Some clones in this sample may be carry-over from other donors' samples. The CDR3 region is CASSPSDYNEQFF.